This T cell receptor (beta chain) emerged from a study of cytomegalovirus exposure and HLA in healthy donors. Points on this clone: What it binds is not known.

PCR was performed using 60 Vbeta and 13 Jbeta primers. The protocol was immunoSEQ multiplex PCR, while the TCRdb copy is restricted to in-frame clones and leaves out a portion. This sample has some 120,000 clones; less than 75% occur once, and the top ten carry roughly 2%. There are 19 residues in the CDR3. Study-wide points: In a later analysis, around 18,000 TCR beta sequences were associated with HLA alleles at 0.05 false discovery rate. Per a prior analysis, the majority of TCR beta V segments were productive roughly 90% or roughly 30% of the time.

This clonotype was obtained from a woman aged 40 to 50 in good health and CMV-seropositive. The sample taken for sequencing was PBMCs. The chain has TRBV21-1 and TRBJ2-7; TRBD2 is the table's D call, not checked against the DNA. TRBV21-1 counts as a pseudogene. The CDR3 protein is CASSKPGKPEHFYVYKQYF. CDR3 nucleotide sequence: TGTGCCAGCAGCAAACCGGGGAAGCCCGAACACTTCTACGTCTATAAGCAGTACTTC.